The table lists the clone carrying this TCR beta chain with many counts. Its antigen remains unknown. This entry comes from a study of T-cell reconstitution after alpha-beta-depleted transplantation in children. Points from the study as a whole: T-cell counts and diversity at one year following transplant were attributed mainly to newly produced T cells. It was surviving recipient T cells and thymic progenitors that gave some patients high TCRbeta diversity at day 60.

It was with unique molecular identifiers that the TCRbeta library was prepared. Each CDR3 protein is one row after TCRdb ran MiXCR on the PCR reads. The data contain fewer than 750,000 distinct CDR3 sequences, approximately 30% of them singletons. Germline V gives CDR1 SGHRS, CDR2 YFSETQ. V shed 0 bases, J shed 0 bases, and the junction held 1 base outside the gene matches. The CDR3 contains 15 residues. The sequence derives from a boy less than two years old with Wiskott-Aldrich syndrome, due to receive a stem cell transplant. Sequencing used PBMCs, obtained before TCRalphabeta/CD19-depleted stem cell transplant. The chain has TRBV5-1 and TRBJ2-3, with 7 bases identical to TRBD1. As DNA, the CDR3 is TGCGCCAGCAGCTTGGAGGGGGCCAGCACAGATACGCAGTATTTT. It translates to CASSLEGASTDTQYF.